The TCR beta chain described here comes from a study of blood T cells in healthy people across ages. Primers used in a second PCR of roughly 6 to 12 cycles were a sample-barcoded 5' primer and a J-beta primer mix. Via MiXCR, TCRdb re-called the 5' RACE reads, giving one row per CDR3 protein. The sample shows more than 800,000 distinct CDR3 sequences, around 30% of them seen only once. Researchers report isolating at least 6 million PBMCs per sample. At least 5.5 micrograms of total RNA were extracted per sample. CDR3 length: 15 amino acids. The V end was cut by 1 base, the J end by 4 bases, with 13 bases between. Germline CDR1 and CDR2: SGHDN and FVKESK. In its sample, this clonotype was seen a few times. As yet, its antigen is unknown. The study's findings and limits: Diversity was higher, and naive CD4+ cells more numerous, in long-lived donors than in aged donors.

The sequenced material came from blood. The origin of this receptor is a woman aged 80 or older in good health. The chain is built from TRBV14 and TRBJ1-2; D is undetermined. CDR3 protein: CASSQVAGGFYGYTF. CDR3 nucleotide sequence: TGTGCCAGCAGCCAAGTTGCGGGCGGCTTCTATGGCTACACCTTC.